This T cell receptor (beta chain) was retrieved from a study of T cells in Graves' hyperthyroidism and ophthalmopathy. Study-wide results and limits: Most thyroid clonotypes expanded above 0.001 appeared in blood too. Model output signaled ophthalmopathy a median 6.5 months ahead of onset.

In the ophthalmopathy cohort, Clinical Activity Score was at least 3, NOSPECS grade at least 4, and duration under 3 months. Exclusion of a patient resulted from uncontrolled infection, other autoimmune disease, pregnancy or lactation. V lost 1 base, J lost 4 bases, and 28 bases lay in between. The CDR3 loop spans 20 amino acids. Germline values: CDR1 LNHDA, CDR2 SQIVND (reference sequence). A word on this clonotype: Its matching antigen is unknown.

From RNA transcripts, TCR beta CDR3 regions were amplified. The TCR CDR3 first-round RT-PCR relied on the HTBI primer set. One entry per CDR3 protein, called by TCRdb with MiXCR from the multiplex PCR reads. The sample includes under 550,000 distinct CDR3 sequences, 15% to 20% of them seen just once. The sequenced material came from blood. V and J are TRBV19 and TRBJ2-5; unclear D gene. The TCR sequence derives from a man aged 35-49 years with Graves' ophthalmopathy. Written as DNA, the CDR3 is TGTGCCAGTAGTATAGTTCTTGACGCGCAGACATCATCCCGAACAGAGACCCAGTACTTC. Translating it yields CASSIVLDAQTSSRTETQYF.